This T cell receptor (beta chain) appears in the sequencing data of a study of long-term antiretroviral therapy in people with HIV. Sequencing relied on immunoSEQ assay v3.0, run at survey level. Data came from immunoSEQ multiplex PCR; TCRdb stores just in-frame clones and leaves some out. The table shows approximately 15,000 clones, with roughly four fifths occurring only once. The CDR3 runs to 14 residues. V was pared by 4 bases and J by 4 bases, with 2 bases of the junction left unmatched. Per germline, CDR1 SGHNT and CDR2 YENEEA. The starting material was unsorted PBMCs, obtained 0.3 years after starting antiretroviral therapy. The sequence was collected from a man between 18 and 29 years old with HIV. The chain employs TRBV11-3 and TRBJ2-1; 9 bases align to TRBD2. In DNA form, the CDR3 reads TGTGCCAGCAGCTCGGGACTAGCATACAATGAGCAGTTCTTC. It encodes CASSSGLAYNEQFF.